Here is one TCR beta chain with its context. The V gene's germline CDR1 is MNHNS and CDR2 SASEGT. This CDR3 region has 15 residues. Trimming removed 2 bases at V and 5 bases at J, with 15 bases between. These data are taken from a study of blood T cell repertoires in COVID-19. Turning to the study itself: T cells, B-cell-depleted T cells, or PBMCs provided the cDNA or gDNA that served as material.

Authors' data handling: How many nucleated cells were present was estimated from reference gene primer amplification. Profiling relied on immunoSEQ multiplex PCR, and the TCRdb table lists in-frame clones only, not all of them. V and J calls and clone size are as listed in that table; D and trimming were resolved from the DNA. The sample lists 180,000 or so clones, 85% to 90% occurring once. The sample taken for sequencing was peripheral blood. The TCR was taken from a young man with acute or convalescent COVID-19. This sequence joins TRBV6-1 and TRBJ2-5; the D gene is possibly TRBD2 (5 bases). The CDR3 DNA sequence: TGTGCCAGCAGTGAATACGGCAGTTCGGGGGAGACCCAGTACTTC. It yields the protein CASSEYGSSGETQYF.